The following is a T cell receptor (beta chain) sequence with its context. Sequencing was performed with immunoSEQ multiplex PCR; in TCRdb, only in-frame clones are kept and a portion is missing. The sample gives about 92,000 clones, about 85% of which show up once; around 11% is in the top ten. The data were obtained in a study of blood T cell repertoires in COVID-19. Overall study context: PBMCs, B-cell-depleted T cells, or T cells provided the cDNA or gDNA that made up the material.

Germline assignment: CDR1 SEHNR and CDR2 FQNEAQ (reference sequence). There are 14 residues in the CDR3. Trimming removed 1 base from V and 6 bases from J; junction bases left unmatched: 3. This TCR came from a human donor in a cohort sampled during active COVID-19. This chain connects TRBV7-9 to TRBJ2-4; TRBD2 agrees at 7 bases. Sequenced material: peripheral blood. This chain's CDR3 is CASSLVPGGNIQYF. The CDR3 nucleotides read TGTGCCAGCAGCTTAGTCCCGGGGGGAAACATTCAGTACTTC.